This T cell receptor (beta chain) was observed in a study of cytomegalovirus exposure and HLA in healthy donors. Study conclusions and caveats: Associated with cytomegalovirus, according to the listing, were around 160 TCR beta chains. The classifier, whose performance was assessed in both the original and validation cohorts, reportedly diagnosed cytomegalovirus status with high specificity and sensitivity.

This CDR3 is built from 14 residues. Germline lookup yields CDR1 KGHSH and CDR2 LQKENI. V trimming: 3 bases; J trimming: 3 bases; junction bases outside the gene matches: 5. The data were produced by immunoSEQ multiplex PCR, yet TCRdb's version contains in-frame clones alone and is incomplete. The sample carries about 280,000 clones, over 75% recorded once. This clone has only a few counts. Its antigen is unidentified. The receptor was isolated from a woman aged 18-29 years in good health and CMV-seronegative. The chain couples TRBV18 to TRBJ2-7; TRBD1 aligns across 7 bases. The specimen sequenced was PBMCs. The CDR3 loop reads CASSPPGQIYEQYF. The CDR3 DNA follows: TGTGCCAGCTCACCCCCGGGACAGATCTACGAGCAGTACTTC.